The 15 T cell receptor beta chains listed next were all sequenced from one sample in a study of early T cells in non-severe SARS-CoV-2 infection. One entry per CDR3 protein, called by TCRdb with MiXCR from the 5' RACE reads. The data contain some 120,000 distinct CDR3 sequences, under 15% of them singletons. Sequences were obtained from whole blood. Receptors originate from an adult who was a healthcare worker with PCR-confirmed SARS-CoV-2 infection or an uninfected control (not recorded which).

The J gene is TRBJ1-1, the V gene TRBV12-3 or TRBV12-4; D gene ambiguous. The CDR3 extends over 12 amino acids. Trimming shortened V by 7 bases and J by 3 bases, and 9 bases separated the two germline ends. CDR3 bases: TGTGCCAGCAAGAGGGCGGACACTGAAGCTTTCTTT. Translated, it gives CASKRADTEAFF.

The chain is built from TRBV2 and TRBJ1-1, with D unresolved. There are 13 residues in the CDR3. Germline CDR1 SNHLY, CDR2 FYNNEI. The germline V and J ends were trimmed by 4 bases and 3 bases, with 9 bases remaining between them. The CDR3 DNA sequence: TGTGCCAGCAGTGCACCCGGGGACACTGAAGCTTTCTTT. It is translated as CASSAPGDTEAFF.

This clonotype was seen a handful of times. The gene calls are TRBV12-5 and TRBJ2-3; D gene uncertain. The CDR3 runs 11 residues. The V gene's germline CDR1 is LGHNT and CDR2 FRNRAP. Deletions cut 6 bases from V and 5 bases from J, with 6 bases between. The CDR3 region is CASGKRDTQYF. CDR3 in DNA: TGTGCTAGTGGGAAGAGAGATACGCAGTATTTT.

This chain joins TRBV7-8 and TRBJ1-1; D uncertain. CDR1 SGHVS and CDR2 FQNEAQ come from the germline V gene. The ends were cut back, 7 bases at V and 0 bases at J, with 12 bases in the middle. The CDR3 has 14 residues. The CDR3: CASTQGQLNTEAFF. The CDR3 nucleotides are TGTGCCAGCACCCAAGGGCAGCTGAACACTGAAGCTTTCTTT.

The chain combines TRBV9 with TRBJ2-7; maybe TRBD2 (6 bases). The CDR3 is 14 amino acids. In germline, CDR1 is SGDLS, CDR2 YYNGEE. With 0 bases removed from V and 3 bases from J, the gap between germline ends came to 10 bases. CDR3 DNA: TGTGCCAGCAGCGTAGCTTTCGGGGGCTACGAGCAGTACTTC. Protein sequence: CASSVAFGGYEQYF.

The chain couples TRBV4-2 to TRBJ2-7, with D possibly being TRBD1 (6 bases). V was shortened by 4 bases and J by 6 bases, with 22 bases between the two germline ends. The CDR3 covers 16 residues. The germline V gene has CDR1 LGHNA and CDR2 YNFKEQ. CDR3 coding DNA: TGTGCCAGCAGCCTACAACCCGGGACATCCCCATCCGAGCAGTACTTC. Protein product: CASSLQPGTSPSEQYF.

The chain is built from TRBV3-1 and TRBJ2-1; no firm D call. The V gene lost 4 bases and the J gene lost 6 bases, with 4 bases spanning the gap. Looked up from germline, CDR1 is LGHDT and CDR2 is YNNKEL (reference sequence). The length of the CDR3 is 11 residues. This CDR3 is CASSRSNEQFF. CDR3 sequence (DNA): TGTGCCAGCAGCCGTTCCAATGAGCAGTTCTTC.

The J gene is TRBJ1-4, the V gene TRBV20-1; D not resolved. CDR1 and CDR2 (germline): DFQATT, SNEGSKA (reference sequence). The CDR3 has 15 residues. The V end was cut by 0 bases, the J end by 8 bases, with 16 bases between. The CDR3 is CSARDYTEDPEKLFF. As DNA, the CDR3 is TGCAGTGCTAGAGATTACACGGAGGACCCCGAAAAACTGTTTTTT.

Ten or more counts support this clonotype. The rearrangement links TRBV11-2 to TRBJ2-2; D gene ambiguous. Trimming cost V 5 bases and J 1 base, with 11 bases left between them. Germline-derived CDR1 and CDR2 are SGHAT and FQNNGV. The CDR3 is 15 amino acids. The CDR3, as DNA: TGTGCCAGCAGCCGGAGATTCTTGAACACCGGGGAGCTGTTTTTT. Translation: CASSRRFLNTGELFF.

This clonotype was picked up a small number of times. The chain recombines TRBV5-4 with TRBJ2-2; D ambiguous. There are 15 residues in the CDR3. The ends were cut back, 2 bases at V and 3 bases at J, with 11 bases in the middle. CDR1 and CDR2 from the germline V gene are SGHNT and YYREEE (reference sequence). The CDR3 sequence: CASSLGNRDTGELFF. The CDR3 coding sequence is TGTGCCAGCAGCTTAGGAAACCGAGACACCGGGGAGCTGTTTTTT. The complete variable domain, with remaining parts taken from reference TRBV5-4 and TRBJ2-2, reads ETGVTQSPTHLIKTRGQQVTLRCSSQSGHNTVSWYQQALGQGPQFIFQYYREEENGRGNFPPRFSGLQFPNYSSELNVNALELDDSALYLCASSLGNRDTGELFFGEGSRLTVL.

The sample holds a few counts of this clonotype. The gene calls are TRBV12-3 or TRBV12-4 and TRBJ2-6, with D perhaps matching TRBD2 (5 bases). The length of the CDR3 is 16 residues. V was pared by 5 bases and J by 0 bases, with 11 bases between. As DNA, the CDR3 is TGTGCCAGCAGTACCGGAGGATTCTCTGGGGCCAACGTCCTGACTTTC. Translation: CASSTGGFSGANVLTF.

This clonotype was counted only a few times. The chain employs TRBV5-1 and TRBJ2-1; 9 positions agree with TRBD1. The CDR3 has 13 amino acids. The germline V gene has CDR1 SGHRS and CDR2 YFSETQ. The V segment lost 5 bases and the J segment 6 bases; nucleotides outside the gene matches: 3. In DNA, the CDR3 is TGCGCCAGCAGTTCGGACAGGGGCAATGAGCAGTTCTTC. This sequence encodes CASSSDRGNEQFF.

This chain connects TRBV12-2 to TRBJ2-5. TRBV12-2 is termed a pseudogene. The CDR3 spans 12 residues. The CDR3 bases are TGTGCAAGTCGCTCCCTCCAAGAGACCCAGTACTTC. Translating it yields CASRSLQETQYF.

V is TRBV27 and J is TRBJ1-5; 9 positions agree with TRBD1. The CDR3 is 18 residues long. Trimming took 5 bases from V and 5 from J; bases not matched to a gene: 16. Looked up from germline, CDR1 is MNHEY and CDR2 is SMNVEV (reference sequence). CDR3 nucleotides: TGTGCCAGCAGTATCCGGGACAGGGAGAAGAGTCATCATCAGCCCCAGCATTTT. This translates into CASSIRDREKSHHQPQHF.

The CDR3 nucleotides are TGTGCCAGCAGTTTCCGGACAGGCTCCTACGAGCAGTACTTC. This encodes CASSFRTGSYEQYF. The rearrangement links TRBV27 to TRBJ2-7; 7 nucleotides agree with TRBD1. With V trimmed by 3 bases and J by 0 bases, 2 bases remained unmatched. CDR1 and CDR2 (germline): MNHEY, SMNVEV (reference sequence). The CDR3 has 14 amino acids.